A selection of T cell receptor beta chains follows, all from one sample in a study of T cells in Graves' hyperthyroidism and ophthalmopathy. TCRdb passed the multiplex PCR reads through MiXCR, listing each CDR3 protein once. Of around 600,000 distinct CDR3 sequences in the sample, approximately 14% were seen once. The sample taken for sequencing was blood. The source is a woman aged 25 to 39 with Graves' hyperthyroidism. Each CDR3 is given with its conserved first and last residue. A D gene is named only where the DNA matches it firmly. Size is stated for part of the rows, as once, few or many counts, or as a class when the clone is expanded.

.,.,TRBV11-2,TRBJ1-2,TGTGCCAGCAGCTTAGTAGACAGCAACTATGGCTACACCTTC,CASSLVDSNYGYTF
.,many,TRBV3-1,TRBJ2-5,TGTGCCAGCAGCCTCCGCGGTCAAGAGACCCAGTACTTC,CASSLRGQETQYF
.,.,TRBV19,TRBJ1-5,TGTGCCAGTACCCTCGACAGGAGGGTCCAGCCCCAGCATTTT,CASTLDRRVQPQHF
TRBD2,many,TRBV28,TRBJ2-1,TGTGCCAGCCAGGGACTAGCGGGAGCCAATGAGCAGTTCTTC,CASQGLAGANEQFF
.,many,TRBV5-6,TRBJ2-3,TGTGCCAGCAGCTTGGTGGAGGGGGCCGATACGCAGTATTTT,CASSLVEGADTQYF
TRBD2,many,TRBV27,TRBJ2-7,TGTGCCAGCCGGGTAGCGGGAGAGATCGAGCAGTACTTC,CASRVAGEIEQYF
.,few,TRBV4-1,TRBJ2-2,TGCGCCAGCAGCTCGCGGACGACCGGGGAGCTGTTTTTT,CASSSRTTGELFF
.,many,TRBV30,TRBJ1-2,TGTGCCTGGGCAACAGGGTCGGGCTATGGCTACACCTTC,CAWATGSGYGYTF
TRBD1,.,TRBV30,TRBJ2-7,TGCGCCTGGATGACCAGGGACAGAGATTACGAGCAGTACTTC,CAWMTRDRDYEQYF
TRBD2,.,TRBV28,TRBJ2-1,TGTGCCAGCAGTGACACTAGCGGGAACTACAATGAGCAGTTCTTC,CASSDTSGNYNEQFF
.,many,TRBV29-1,TRBJ1-2,TGCAGCGCAGTGACAGGTGGGAGGGGATCCTATGGCTACACCTTC,CSAVTGGRGSYGYTF
.,many,TRBV29-1,TRBJ2-7,TGCAGCGTTGAAAGGGGATCCTACGAGCAGTACTTC,CSVERGSYEQYF
.,many,TRBV3-1,TRBJ1-1,TGTGCCAGCAGCATTATTAATGGGGGCACTGAAGCTTTCTTT,CASSIINGGTEAFF
.,many,TRBV6-1,TRBJ2-1,TGTGCCAGCAGACTAGCAGGGCCCACCTACAATGAGCAGTTCTTC,CASRLAGPTYNEQFF
TRBD2,many,TRBV28,TRBJ2-1,TGTGCCAGCAGTTTAGGCCTAGCGGGAGGGCCATGGCGATTAGATGAGCAGTTCTTC,CASSLGLAGGPWRLDEQFF
.,few,TRBV7-9,TRBJ2-3,TGTGCCAGCAGCCCCTTTGGGCTAGCGACGGATACGCAGTATTTT,CASSPFGLATDTQYF
TRBD2,many,TRBV7-2,TRBJ2-2,TGTGCCAGCAGGGTTGGCGGGACTATAAACACCGGGGAGCTGTTTTTT,CASRVGGTINTGELFF
.,.,TRBV9,TRBJ2-3,TGTGCCAGCAGCGAGACTACCCGAGATACGCAGTATTTT,CASSETTRDTQYF
.,many,TRBV10-3,TRBJ1-1,TGTGCCATCAGTGGGGAGGCCACTGAAGCTTTCTTT,CAISGEATEAFF
.,.,TRBV20-1,TRBJ2-2,TGCAGTGCTAGTTCCGGGGTTGGGACCGGGGAGCTGTTTTTT,CSASSGVGTGELFF
TRBD1,few,TRBV10-3,TRBJ1-3,TGTGCCATCAGCCCGACAGGGGGTGACACCATATATTTT,CAISPTGGDTIYF
.,many,TRBV12-3/TRBV12-4,TRBJ2-5,TGTGCCAGCAGTTTATTTGGCCAAGAGACCCAGTACTTC,CASSLFGQETQYF
TRBD1,few,TRBV20-1,TRBJ2-4,TGCAGTGCGCCTCCTGGGACAGGGAAAAACATTCAGTACTTC,CSAPPGTGKNIQYF
.,.,TRBV30,TRBJ2-2,TGTGCCTGGAGACTCACAGGGACCACCGGGGAGCTGTTTTTT,CAWRLTGTTGELFF
TRBD1,.,TRBV5-1,TRBJ1-4,TGCGCCGGCAGCTTGGGACAGGGAGGAGAAAAACTGTTTTTT,CAGSLGQGGEKLFF
TRBD1,many,TRBV11-2,TRBJ1-4,TGTGCCAGCAGCTTAGTCGTGACAGGGGCTGAAAAACTGTTTTTT,CASSLVVTGAEKLFF
TRBD1,few,TRBV9,TRBJ2-7,TGTGCCAGCAGTGAGGGACAGGCATTCTACGAGCAGTACTTC,CASSEGQAFYEQYF
TRBD2,many,TRBV7-2,TRBJ2-3,TGTGCCAGCAGCTTAGGGGTCGGGAGGCTGAGCTCAGATACGCAGTATTTT,CASSLGVGRLSSDTQYF
.,.,TRBV19,TRBJ1-2,TGTGCCAGTAAGGGACCAGGGGAGAATGGCTACACCTTC,CASKGPGENGYTF
.,few,TRBV10-3,TRBJ1-3,TGTGCCATCAGCTTCGAGTGGAGTGGAAACACCATATATTTT,CAISFEWSGNTIYF
.,many,TRBV5-8,TRBJ2-2,TGTGCCAGCAGCCCGGACCCACGGAACACCGGGGAGCTGTTTTTT,CASSPDPRNTGELFF
TRBD2,many,TRBV20-1,TRBJ2-4,TGCAGTGCTAGGGGGCTAGCGGTAGCCAAAAACATTCAGTACTTC,CSARGLAVAKNIQYF
.,many,TRBV29-1,TRBJ2-7,TGCAGCGCCCTGAGGGCGGGGTCGGGCGAGCAGTACTTC,CSALRAGSGEQYF
.,many,TRBV30,TRBJ2-7,TGTGCCTGCCTCCAACGAGGGGGTCCCTACGAGCAGTACTTC,CACLQRGGPYEQYF
.,many,TRBV30,TRBJ2-3,TGTGCCTTGGAACAGACCACAGATACGCAGTATTTT,CALEQTTDTQYF
TRBD1,few,TRBV19,TRBJ1-6,TGTGCCAGTAGTAACCGGGACAGCAATTCACCCCTCCACTTT,CASSNRDSNSPLHF
TRBD1,.,TRBV20-1,TRBJ1-4,TGCAGTGCTAGAGATAGGGACAGGGAGCAAAAACTGTTTTTT,CSARDRDREQKLFF
.,many,TRBV7-2,TRBJ2-2,TGTGCCAGCAGCTTAGATGGGGCTAGCGAGGGCACCGGGGAGCTGTTTTTT,CASSLDGASEGTGELFF
.,few,TRBV30,TRBJ2-2,TGTGCCTGGAGCTGGGGCTTTGGAGGAGCCGGGGAGCTGTTTTTT,CAWSWGFGGAGELFF
TRBD2,many,TRBV7-2,TRBJ2-3,TGTGCCAGCAGCTCCGTAGCGGGAGGGGGTGCAGATACGCAGTATTTT,CASSSVAGGGADTQYF
.,many,TRBV9,TRBJ2-5,TGTGCCAGCAGCCCCCGGCAATGGACGGAGACCCAGTACTTC,CASSPRQWTETQYF
TRBD2,.,TRBV2,TRBJ2-3,TGTGCCAGCATCAGACCGGGACTAGCGGGACCAGATACGCAGTATTTT,CASIRPGLAGPDTQYF